This T cell receptor (beta chain) was captured in a study of blood T cell repertoires in COVID-19. Study as a whole: Donors in the United States, Italy and Spain gave samples during acute or convalescent COVID-19.

This table comes from immunoSEQ multiplex PCR, and its TCRdb copy is limited to in-frame clones, with some not included. The sample includes about 140,000 clones, around 84% of them seen just once. The trim removed 4 bases at V and 3 bases at J, leaving 8 bases unmatched. The CDR3 length is 15 residues. Per germline, CDR1 MDHEN and CDR2 SYDVKM. The gene calls are TRBV28 and TRBJ2-5; 7 positions agree with TRBD1. Sequenced: peripheral blood. This TCR came from a human donor in a cohort sampled during active COVID-19. The CDR3, as DNA: TGTGCCAGCAGTTCCCACGGGACAGCTAAAGAGACCCAGTACTTC. Protein sequence: CASSSHGTAKETQYF.